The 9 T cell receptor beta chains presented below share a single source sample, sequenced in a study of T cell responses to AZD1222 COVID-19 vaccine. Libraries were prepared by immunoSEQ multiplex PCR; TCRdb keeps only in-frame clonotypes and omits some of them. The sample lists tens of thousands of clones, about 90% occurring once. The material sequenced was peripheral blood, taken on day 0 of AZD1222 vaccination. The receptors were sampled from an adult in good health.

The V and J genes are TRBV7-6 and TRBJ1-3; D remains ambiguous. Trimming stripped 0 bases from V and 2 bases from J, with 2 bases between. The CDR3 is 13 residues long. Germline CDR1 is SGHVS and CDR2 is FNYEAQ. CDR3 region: CASSLAAGNTIYF. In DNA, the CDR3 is TGTGCCAGCAGCTTAGCAGCTGGAAACACCATATATTTT. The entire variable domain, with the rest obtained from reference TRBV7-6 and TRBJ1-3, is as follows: GAGVSQSPRYKVTKRGQDVALRCDPISGHVSLYWYRQALGQGPEFLTYFNYEAQQDKSGLPNDRFSAERPEGSISTLTIQRTEQRDSAMYRCASSLAAGNTIYFGEGSWLTVV.

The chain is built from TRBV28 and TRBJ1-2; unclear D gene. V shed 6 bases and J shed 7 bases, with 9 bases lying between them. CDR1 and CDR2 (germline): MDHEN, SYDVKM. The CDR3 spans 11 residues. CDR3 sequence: CASSRTFGYTF. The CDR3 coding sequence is TGTGCCAGCAGCCGGACGTTTGGCTACACCTTC.

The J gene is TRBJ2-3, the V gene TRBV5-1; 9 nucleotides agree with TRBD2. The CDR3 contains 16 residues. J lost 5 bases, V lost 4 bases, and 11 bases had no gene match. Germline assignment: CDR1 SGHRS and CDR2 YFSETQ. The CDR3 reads CASSVAGGLAGDTQYF. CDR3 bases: TGCGCCAGCAGCGTGGCGGGGGGACTAGCAGGAGATACGCAGTATTTT.

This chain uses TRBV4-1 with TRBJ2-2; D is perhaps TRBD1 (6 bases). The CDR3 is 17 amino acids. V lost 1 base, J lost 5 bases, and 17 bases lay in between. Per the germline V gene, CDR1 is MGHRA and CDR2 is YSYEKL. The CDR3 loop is CASSQVTGMRVTGELFF. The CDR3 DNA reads TGCGCCAGCAGCCAAGTTACAGGGATGAGGGTTACCGGGGAGCTGTTTTTT.

In DNA, the CDR3 is TGCGCCAGCACTGAAGGACAGCCTAATGAAAAACTGTTTTTT. Translated: CASTEGQPNEKLFF. V and J are TRBV5-1 and TRBJ1-4, with D possibly matching TRBD1 (6 bases). Trimming took 6 bases from V and 3 from J, leaving 12 bases between them. The CDR3 consists of 14 residues. Germline V gene lookup returns CDR1 SGHRS and CDR2 YFSETQ.

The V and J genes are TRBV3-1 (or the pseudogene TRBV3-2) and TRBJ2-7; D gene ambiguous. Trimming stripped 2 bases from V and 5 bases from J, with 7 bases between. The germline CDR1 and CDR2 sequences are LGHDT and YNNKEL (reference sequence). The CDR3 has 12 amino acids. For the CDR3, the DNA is TGTGCCAGCAGCCAAATCTACCACGAGCAGTACTTC. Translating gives CASSQIYHEQYF.

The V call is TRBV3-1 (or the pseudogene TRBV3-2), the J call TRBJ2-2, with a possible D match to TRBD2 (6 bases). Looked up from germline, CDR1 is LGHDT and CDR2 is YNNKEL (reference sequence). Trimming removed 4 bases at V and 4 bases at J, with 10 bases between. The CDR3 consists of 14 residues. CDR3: CASSRGDFTGELFF. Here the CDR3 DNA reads TGTGCCAGCAGCCGTGGGGACTTCACCGGGGAGCTGTTTTTT.

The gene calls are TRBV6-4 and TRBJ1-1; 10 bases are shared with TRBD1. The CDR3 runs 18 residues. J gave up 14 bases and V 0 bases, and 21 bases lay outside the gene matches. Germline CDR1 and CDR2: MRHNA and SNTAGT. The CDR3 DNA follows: TGTGCCAGCAGTGACTCGAAGGGACAGGGGATGCTTTCGGAAAAGTTATTCTTT. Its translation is CASSDSKGQGMLSEKLFF.

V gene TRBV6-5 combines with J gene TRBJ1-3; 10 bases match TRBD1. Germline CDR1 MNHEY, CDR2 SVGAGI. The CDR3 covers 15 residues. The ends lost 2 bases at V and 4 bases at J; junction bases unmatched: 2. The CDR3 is CASSYQTGGGNTIYF. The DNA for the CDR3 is TGTGCCAGCAGTTACCAGACAGGGGGCGGAAACACCATATATTTT.